Each of the 5 T cell receptor beta chains below was sequenced from the same sample in a study of OX40 agonist ivuxolimab in advanced cancers. The library was produced with the immunoSEQ multiplex PCR assay. This is the immuneACCESS table as TCRdb keeps it, with only in-frame sequences that have V and J called. A part of the clones is gone; compared with another copy, unresolved V genes explain less than half, and the rest is unexplained. The sample yields about 60,000 clones; about 90% were counted once. The leading ten clones occupy around 1.7% of the sample. Sequences were derived from CD4+ or CD8+ T cells sorted from blood, sampled in a trial of the OX40 agonist ivuxolimab. These receptors all come from an adult with an advanced solid tumor such as melanoma, head and neck, liver or kidney cancer.

This clone was seen only a few times. The CDR3 DNA follows: TGTGCCAGCACCGACAGGGGCGACAATGAGCAGTTCTTC. Its translation: CASTDRGDNEQFF. The chain carries TRBV7-9 and TRBJ2-1, with 8 bases lining up with TRBD1. J was trimmed by 5 bases and V by 7 bases; bases with no gene match: 4. This CDR3 region has 13 residues. Germline loops: CDR1 SEHNR, CDR2 FQNEAQ (reference sequence).

DNA of the CDR3: TGTGCCAGCAGACAACAGGGCTCTGGGGCCAACGTCCTGACTTTC. This gives the protein CASRQQGSGANVLTF. V is TRBV6-4 and J is TRBJ2-6; a weak D match, TRBD1 (6 bases). This CDR3 is built from 15 residues. Germline CDR1 MRHNA, CDR2 SNTAGT. V dropped 6 bases and J dropped 0 bases, with 9 bases sitting between them.

In DNA, the CDR3 is TGTGCCAGCAGCCGGGAGGGAGGGAACACTGAAGCTTTCTTT. Translated, it gives CASSREGGNTEAFF. This chain uses TRBV9 with TRBJ1-1, with D unclear. Germline loops: CDR1 SGDLS, CDR2 YYNGEE. The CDR3 runs to 14 residues. The ends were cut back, 4 bases at V and 1 base at J, with 11 bases in the middle.

The chain recombines TRBV4-1 with TRBJ2-1, with 7 bases matching TRBD1. CDR1 and CDR2 (germline): MGHRA, YSYEKL. The V segment lost 4 bases and the J segment 6 bases; nucleotides outside the gene matches: 12. The CDR3 sequence is 16 residues long. The CDR3 region is CASSRPLHRGGNEQFF. CDR3 DNA sequence: TGCGCCAGCAGCCGCCCCCTACACAGGGGCGGCAATGAGCAGTTCTTC.

This rearrangement joins TRBV2 to TRBJ1-2; D is unclear. CDR1 is SNHLY, CDR2 FYNNEI, per germline. Trimming cost V 0 bases and J 4 bases, with 15 bases left between them. This CDR3 has 16 residues. CDR3: CASSEARDTRTYGYTF. The CDR3 DNA reads TGTGCCAGCAGTGAAGCGAGAGATACGAGGACCTATGGCTACACCTTC.